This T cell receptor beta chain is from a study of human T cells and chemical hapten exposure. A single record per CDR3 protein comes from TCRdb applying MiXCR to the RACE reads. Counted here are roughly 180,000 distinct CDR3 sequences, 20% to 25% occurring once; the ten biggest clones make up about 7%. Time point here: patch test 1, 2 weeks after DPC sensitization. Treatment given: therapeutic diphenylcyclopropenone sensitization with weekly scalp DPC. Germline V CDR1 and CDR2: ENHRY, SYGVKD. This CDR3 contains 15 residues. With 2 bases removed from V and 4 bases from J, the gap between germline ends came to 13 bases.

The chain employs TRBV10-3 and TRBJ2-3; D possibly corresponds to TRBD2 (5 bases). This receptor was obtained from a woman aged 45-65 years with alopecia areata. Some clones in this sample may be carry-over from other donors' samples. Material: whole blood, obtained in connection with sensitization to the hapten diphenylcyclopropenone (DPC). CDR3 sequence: CAISEKPADSDTQYF. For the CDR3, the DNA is TGTGCCATCAGTGAGAAACCCGCGGACTCAGATACGCAGTATTTT.